Detailed here is one T cell receptor (beta chain). The target antigen is unknown. This sample is part of a study of CD8 T cells in Susac syndrome. Study as a whole: The sequenced Susac syndrome patients included about six who had clinically active disease and under ten who were in remission. Overall study results and limits: CD4+ T cell repertoires in Susac syndrome lacked clonal expansion.

Reverse transcription of roughly 0.5 to 1 ug RNA was carried out with random hexamers. Amplification of TCR beta CDR3 across 54 Vbeta and 13 Jbeta was performed with immunoSEQ multiplex PCR. TCRdb ran MiXCR on the immunoSEQ multiplex PCR reads and lists one entry per CDR3 protein. The sample shows under 200,000 distinct CDR3 sequences, roughly 95% of them seen only once. V lost 0 bases to trimming and J lost 6 bases; unmatched junction nucleotides: 13. CDR3 size: 18 residues. Germline CDR1 reads MNHEY; CDR2 reads SMNVEV (reference sequence). The chain carries TRBV27 and TRBJ2-3; 9 bases line up with TRBD2. This clonotype was sampled from a human donor with Susac syndrome. The material sequenced was CD4+ T cells from PBMCs. CDR3 protein: CASSLSAPQAGGGDTQYF. CDR3 coding DNA: TGTGCCAGCAGTTTATCCGCCCCTCAAGCGGGAGGAGGGGATACGCAGTATTTT.